One sample yielded the 32 T cell receptor beta chains listed below, sequenced in a study of PD-1 blockade in mismatch repair-deficient tumors. Here immunoSEQ multiplex PCR was the method, and the copy in TCRdb shows in-frame clones only, minus some. The sample lists tens of thousands of clones, roughly 80% occurring once. The sequencing used peripheral blood, collected 12 weeks after starting pembrolizumab. The receptors were gathered from an adult with mismatch repair-deficient cancer.

Points on this clone: Other DNA sequences within the sample encode an identical CDR3. CDR3 in DNA: TGCAGCGGACGGACAGGAGGCACCGGGGAGCTGTTTTTT. It encodes CSGRTGGTGELFF. This chain links TRBV29-1 with TRBJ2-2; 7 positions agree with TRBD1. The CDR3 contains 13 residues. The junction had 6 bases not matched to a gene; V was cut back by 7 bases and J by 4 bases. Germline CDR1 SQVTM, CDR2 ANQGSEA.

Comments on this clone: The junction differs from germline at one of its ends, possibly a read error. The chain links TRBV6-5 to TRBJ2-7, with D unresolved. The CDR3 is 11 amino acids. Looked up from germline, CDR1 is MNHEY and CDR2 is SVGAGI. Here the CDR3 DNA reads TGTGCCAGCAAAGGCCGACGCACGGCCCACTTC. Translation gives CASKGRRTAHF.

The chain carries TRBV5-1 and TRBJ2-3, with D perhaps TRBD1 (6 bases). This CDR3 spans 16 amino acids. Trimming took 4 bases from V and 0 from J, leaving 15 bases between them. The germline V gene has CDR1 SGHRS and CDR2 YFSETQ. This chain's CDR3 is CASSLNREISTDTQYF. The CDR3 DNA reads as TGCGCCAGCAGCCTAAACAGGGAAATAAGCACAGATACGCAGTATTTT.

The CDR3 here is CASSRPPGQGMDNEQFF. CDR3 bases: TGTGCCAGCAGCCGTCCACCGGGACAGGGGATGGACAATGAGCAGTTCTTC. The chain links TRBV11-3 to TRBJ2-1, with 10 bases identical to TRBD1. V lost 5 bases and J lost 5; bases outside the gene matches: 12. CDR3 size: 17 residues. CDR1 is SGHNT and CDR2 is YENEEA in the germline V gene.

The genes are TRBV7-9 and TRBJ2-5; D perhaps matches TRBD2 (5 bases). CDR1 and CDR2 (germline): SEHNR, FQNEAQ (reference sequence). Trimming pared 10 bases from V and 1 base from J, leaving 13 bases between. The CDR3 covers 13 residues. CDR3 coding DNA: TGTGCCACCTTAGCGTCAGGCCAAGAGACCCAGTACTTC. Its protein is CATLASGQETQYF.

The rearrangement joins TRBV28 to TRBJ1-3; D is unresolved. The CDR3 length is 15 residues. The V end was cut by 3 bases, the J end by 3 bases, with 12 bases between. Germline CDR1 is MDHEN and CDR2 is SYDVKM. CDR3 nucleotides: TGTGCCAGCAGTTTGTGGTTAACTGGTGGAAACACCATATATTTT. Protein sequence: CASSLWLTGGNTIYF.

The chain carries TRBV4-2 and TRBJ2-4; 8 bases are shared with TRBD2. Germline V gives CDR1 LGHNA, CDR2 YNFKEQ. V was clipped by 2 bases and J by 7 bases; unmatched bases: 10. The CDR3 consists of 16 residues. The CDR3 spells CASSQSAGTRGNIQYF. CDR3 nucleotide sequence: TGTGCCAGCAGCCAATCGGCCGGGACTAGAGGGAACATTCAGTACTTC.

The chain joins TRBV7-9 to TRBJ2-3; 8 nucleotides align to TRBD1. From germline, CDR1 is SEHNR and CDR2 FQNEAQ (reference sequence). The junction had 8 bases not matched to a gene; V was cut back by 5 bases and J by 4 bases. CDR3 length: 15 residues. The DNA for the CDR3 is TGTGCCAGCAGCCCGACAGGGGCCCCGGCAGATACGCAGTATTTT. The encoded protein is CASSPTGAPADTQYF.

The V and J genes are TRBV29-1 and TRBJ1-1; 7 nucleotides agree with TRBD1. Germline V gene lookup returns CDR1 SQVTM and CDR2 ANQGSEA. This CDR3 spans 14 amino acids. Trimming removed 6 bases from V and 3 bases from J; junction bases left unmatched: 10. The CDR3 sequence: CSVYIFGQDTEAFF. CDR3 coding DNA: TGCAGCGTCTACATTTTTGGACAGGACACTGAAGCTTTCTTT.

J is TRBJ2-3 and V is TRBV9, with 13 bases that match TRBD2. The junction had 3 bases not matched to a gene; V was cut back by 3 bases and J by 2 bases. There are 16 residues in the CDR3. Germline loops: CDR1 SGDLS, CDR2 YYNGEE. The CDR3 coding sequence is TGTGCCAGCAGCGCCGGGACTAGCGGGGACACAGATACGCAGTATTTT. Its translation: CASSAGTSGDTDTQYF.

This clone was picked up a small number of times. The CDR3 region is CASSEWASSSYEQYF. CDR3 in DNA: TGCGCCAGCAGTGAGTGGGCTTCCAGCTCCTACGAGCAGTACTTC. The rearrangement uses TRBV10-1 and TRBJ2-7; D is uncertain. V was trimmed by 1 base and J by 0 bases, leaving 10 bases between them. Germline lookup yields CDR1 WNHNN and CDR2 SYGVQD (reference sequence). This CDR3 comprises 15 residues.

This clone was seen a single time. The CDR3 reads CASSPPTYEQYF. The CDR3 nucleotides are TGTGCCAGCTCACCACCGACCTACGAGCAGTACTTC. V usage is TRBV18 and J usage is TRBJ2-7, with D unclear. From germline, CDR1 is KGHSH and CDR2 LQKENI. The V gene lost 0 bases and the J gene lost 2 bases, with 2 bases spanning the gap. The CDR3 sequence is 12 residues long.

DNA for the CDR3: TGTGCCAGTAGTGTAGGACGGATCTACAGGAGCACAGATACGCAGTATTTT. It encodes CASSVGRIYRSTDTQYF. The chain couples TRBV19 to TRBJ2-3, with D possibly being TRBD1 (5 bases). Germline V gives CDR1 LNHDA, CDR2 SQIVND (reference sequence). Trimming left V 5 bases short and J 0 bases short, with 18 bases between. The CDR3 loop spans 17 amino acids.

V gene TRBV6-1 combines with J gene TRBJ2-7; D not certain. V was trimmed by 10 bases and J by 0 bases, leaving 16 bases between them. Per the germline V gene, CDR1 is MNHNS and CDR2 is SASEGT. CDR3 length equals 14 residues. In nucleotides, the CDR3 is TGTGCCATCCTAAGTGGTCAGAGCTCCTACGAGCAGTACTTC. This sequence encodes CAILSGQSSYEQYF.

This clone was seen a single time. The V call is TRBV2, the J call TRBJ2-5; D is uncertain. Germline V CDR1 and CDR2: SNHLY, FYNNEI. There are 11 residues in the CDR3. Trimming removed 4 bases from V and 5 bases from J, with 5 bases in between. The CDR3 spells CASSVLETQYF. The CDR3 bases are TGTGCCAGCAGTGTATTGGAGACCCAGTACTTC.

This clone appeared once. V gene TRBV5-6 combines with J gene TRBJ2-1; 8 nucleotides line up with TRBD2. Germline loops: CDR1 SGHDT, CDR2 YYEEEE. This CDR3 is 14 amino acids long. J was trimmed by 7 bases and V by 0 bases; bases with no gene match: 3. This chain's CDR3 is CASSLDPSGNEQFF. DNA for the CDR3: TGTGCCAGCAGCTTGGATCCTAGCGGGAATGAGCAGTTCTTC.

This clone came up a few times. The chain has TRBV11-1 and TRBJ2-7; D uncertain. V was shortened by 5 bases and J by 2 bases, with 4 bases between the two germline ends. Germline-derived CDR1 and CDR2 are SGHAT and FQDESV (reference sequence). The CDR3 is 11 residues long. In DNA, the CDR3 is TGTGCCAGCAGCGCCGCCTACGAGCAGTACTTC. Translated, it gives CASSAAYEQYF.

The CDR3 sequence is CASSVRDRPGEQYF. In DNA, the CDR3 is TGCGCCAGCAGTGTCCGAGACAGGCCCGGCGAGCAGTACTTC. This sequence joins TRBV10-1 and TRBJ2-7, with a weak D call TRBD1 (6 bases). The germline V and J ends were trimmed by 4 bases and 6 bases, with 16 bases remaining between them. This CDR3 comprises 14 residues. Germline loops: CDR1 WNHNN, CDR2 SYGVQD (reference sequence).

The CDR3 protein is CASSQVNSDGYEQYF. For the CDR3, the DNA is TGCGCCAGCAGCCAAGTGAACAGTGACGGATACGAGCAGTACTTC. The gene calls are TRBV4-1 and TRBJ2-7, with unresolved D. CDR1 and CDR2 (germline): MGHRA, YSYEKL. The ends were cut back, 1 base at V and 4 bases at J, with 14 bases in the middle. The CDR3 covers 15 residues.

V is TRBV5-1 and J is TRBJ2-5; D unresolved. Germline V gene lookup returns CDR1 SGHRS and CDR2 YFSETQ. V lost 1 base to trimming and J lost 2 bases, with 9 bases between them. This CDR3 region has 14 residues. The DNA for the CDR3 is TGCGCCAGCAGCTTGATATCAACTCAAGAGACCCAGTACTTC. This encodes CASSLISTQETQYF. The full variable domain, rest sourced from reference TRBV5-1 and TRBJ2-5, is KAGVTQTPRYLIKTRGQQVTLSCSPISGHRSVSWYQQTPGQGLQFLFEYFSETQRNKGNFPGRFSGRQFSNSRSEMNVSTLELGDSALYLCASSLISTQETQYFGPGTRLLVL.

The chain has TRBV5-5 and TRBJ1-1; 12 bases agree with TRBD1. The CDR3 is made up of 15 amino acids. The J segment lost 9 bases and the V segment lost 0 bases, leaving 6 bases of the junction unmatched. Germline V lookup: CDR1 SGHKS, CDR2 YYEKEE (reference sequence). The CDR3 is CASSLEGTGGSKAFF. CDR3 coding DNA: TGTGCCAGCAGCTTGGAAGGGACAGGGGGCTCGAAAGCTTTCTTT.

The chain couples TRBV28 to TRBJ1-4, with TRBD1 matching over 7 bases. Germline V gene data show CDR1 as MDHEN and CDR2 as SYDVKM. CDR3 length: 18 amino acids. The junction had 19 bases not matched to a gene; V was cut back by 4 bases and J by 8 bases. CDR3 DNA: TGTGCCAGCAGTTCTCCTCCCATTGGACAGGCCCAGGGGGAAAAACTGTTTTTT. It specifies CASSSPPIGQAQGEKLFF.

J is TRBJ1-4 and V is TRBV7-9; tentatively, D is TRBD1 (5 bases). Trimming took 1 base from V and 7 from J, leaving 10 bases between them. The CDR3 runs 14 residues. CDR1 and CDR2 (germline): SEHNR, FQNEAQ (reference sequence). CDR3 residues: CASSLGGTREKLFF. The CDR3 DNA sequence: TGTGCCAGCAGCTTAGGGGGGACGCGTGAAAAACTGTTTTTT.

The rearrangement uses TRBV7-8 and TRBJ2-1, with D unclear. The CDR3 contains 14 residues. Trimming removed 5 bases at V and 5 bases at J, with 13 bases between. Germline V gene data show CDR1 as SGHVS and CDR2 as FQNEAQ. CDR3 amino acids: CASSPTGRNNEQFF. Here the CDR3 DNA reads TGTGCCAGCAGCCCCACGGGTAGAAACAATGAGCAGTTCTTC.

This chain connects TRBV4-3 to TRBJ1-1; D not resolved. This CDR3 comprises 13 residues. The V end was cut by 0 bases, the J end by 5 bases, with 7 bases between. Germline-derived CDR1 and CDR2 are LGHNA and YSLEER. CDR3 sequence: CASSQDPWTEAFF. CDR3 DNA: TGCGCCAGCAGCCAAGATCCCTGGACTGAAGCTTTCTTT.

The rearrangement links TRBV7-9 to TRBJ1-4, with 7 positions matching TRBD1. V gave up 5 bases and J gave up 7 bases; unmatched junction bases: 10. Looked up from germline, CDR1 is SEHNR and CDR2 is FQNEAQ (reference sequence). The CDR3 is 15 amino acids. The CDR3 sequence is CASSPTTGRGEKLFF. CDR3 DNA: TGTGCCAGCAGCCCAACGACAGGGAGGGGTGAAAAACTGTTTTTT.

The chain recombines TRBV27 with TRBJ1-5; 10 nucleotides match TRBD1. Unmatched junction bases numbered 8, after V lost 3 bases and J lost 6 bases. The CDR3 runs to 16 residues. Germline CDR1 MNHEY, CDR2 SMNVEV (reference sequence). The CDR3 coding sequence is TGTGCCAGCAGTTTGTCCGGGACAGGGGTCAGTCAGCCCCAGCATTTT. It yields the protein CASSLSGTGVSQPQHF.

The chain is built from TRBV10-3 and TRBJ1-1; maybe TRBD1 (5 bases). In germline, CDR1 is ENHRY, CDR2 SYGVKD. V lost 5 bases and J 6 bases, leaving 16 bases between the germline ends. The CDR3 consists of 14 residues. CDR3 region: CAISPGTGRAEAFF. CDR3 DNA: TGTGCCATCAGTCCAGGAACAGGCAGGGCTGAAGCTTTCTTT.

The chain carries TRBV27 and TRBJ1-2; possible D gene TRBD1, 6 bases. Germline values: CDR1 MNHEY, CDR2 SMNVEV (reference sequence). This CDR3 comprises 14 residues. V lost 6 bases, J lost 3 bases, and 14 bases lay in between. As DNA, the CDR3 is TGTGCCAGCAGAAGGGGGGCCGGTTACTATGGCTACACCTTC. Protein sequence: CASRRGAGYYGYTF.

The CDR3 reads CASSFRSGEQYF. The CDR3 nucleotides are TGTGCCAGCAGCTTCCGATCCGGGGAGCAGTACTTC. The genes are TRBV5-4 and TRBJ2-7; no reliable D call. This CDR3 has 12 amino acids. V was trimmed by 2 bases and J by 7 bases, leaving 10 bases between them. Germline CDR1 SGHNT, CDR2 YYREEE (reference sequence). The entire variable domain, with the rest obtained from reference TRBV5-4 and TRBJ2-7, is as follows: ETGVTQSPTHLIKTRGQQVTLRCSSQSGHNTVSWYQQALGQGPQFIFQYYREEENGRGNFPPRFSGLQFPNYSSELNVNALELDDSALYLCASSFRSGEQYFGPGTRLTVT.

The sample holds a few counts of this clone. This chain uses TRBV27 with TRBJ2-1; 10 nucleotides match TRBD2. CDR1 and CDR2 (germline): MNHEY, SMNVEV (reference sequence). V shed 4 bases, J shed 5 bases, and the junction held 5 bases outside the gene matches. This CDR3 comprises 15 residues. CDR3: CASSSPGLADNEQFF. CDR3 nucleotide sequence: TGTGCCAGCAGTTCTCCAGGACTAGCGGACAATGAGCAGTTCTTC.

This clone was detected a few times. The rearrangement uses TRBV9 and TRBJ2-7; D is perhaps TRBD1 (6 bases). V gave up 0 bases and J gave up 7 bases, with 11 bases separating them. Germline V gene lookup returns CDR1 SGDLS and CDR2 YYNGEE. The length of the CDR3 is 13 residues. CDR3 region: CASSVGDTMEQYF. The CDR3 DNA reads TGTGCCAGCAGCGTAGGGGACACCATGGAGCAGTACTTC.